This T cell receptor (beta chain) was identified during a study of blood T cells in healthy people across ages. There are 16 residues in the CDR3. Germline lookup yields CDR1 MDHEN and CDR2 SYDVKM. With V trimmed by 4 bases and J by 6 bases, 9 bases remained unmatched. This clonotype appeared a few times. The use of a sample-barcoded 5' primer and a J-beta primer mix characterized a second PCR of roughly 6 to 11 cycles. TCRdb ran MiXCR on the 5' RACE reads and lists one entry per CDR3 protein. The sample carries approximately 800,000 distinct CDR3 sequences, about 61% recorded once. The sample consisted of blood. The sequence was collected from a man in his forties in good health. V is TRBV28 and J is TRBJ2-1, with 10 bases that match TRBD2. This chain's CDR3 is CASSSTSGWGPNEQFF. CDR3 DNA: TGTGCCAGCAGTTCGACTAGCGGGTGGGGGCCCAATGAGCAGTTCTTC.